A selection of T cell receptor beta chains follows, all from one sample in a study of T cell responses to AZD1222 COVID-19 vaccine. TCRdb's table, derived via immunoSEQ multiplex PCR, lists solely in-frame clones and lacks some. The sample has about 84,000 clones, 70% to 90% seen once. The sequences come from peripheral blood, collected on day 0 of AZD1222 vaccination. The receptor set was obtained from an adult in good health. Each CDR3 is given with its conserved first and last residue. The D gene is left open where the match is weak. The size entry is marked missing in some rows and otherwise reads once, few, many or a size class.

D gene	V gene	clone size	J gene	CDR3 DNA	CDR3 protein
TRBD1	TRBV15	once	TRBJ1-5	TGTGCCACCAGCACTAAGACAGGGTCGGGGCTAAATCAGCCCCAGCATTTT	CATSTKTGSGLNQPQHF
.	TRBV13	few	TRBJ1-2	TGTGCCAGCAGCCGAAATAGGGTGGCCTATGGCTACACCTTC	CASSRNRVAYGYTF
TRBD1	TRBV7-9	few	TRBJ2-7	TGTGCCAGCAGCACTTGGACAGGGGAGTTCGAGCAGTACTTC	CASSTWTGEFEQYF
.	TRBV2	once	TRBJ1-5	TGTGCCAGCAGCACCGGGACACTCAATCAGCCCCAGCATTTT	CASSTGTLNQPQHF
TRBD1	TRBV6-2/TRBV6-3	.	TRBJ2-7	TGTGCCAGCAGTACCCGGCCTTGGACAGGGGACTACGAGCAGTACTTC	CASSTRPWTGDYEQYF
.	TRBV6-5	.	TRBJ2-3	TGTGCCAGCAGGGACGCGGGGGCGAAAGATACGCAGTATTTT	CASRDAGAKDTQYF
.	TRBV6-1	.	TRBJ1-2	TGTGCCAGCAGTGAAACCAGCCTGCAGGGGTTCTATGGCTACACCTTC	CASSETSLQGFYGYTF
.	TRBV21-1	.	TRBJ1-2	TGTGCCAGCAGCAAACTCAGGGGGGTCTATGGCTACACCTTC	CASSKLRGVYGYTF
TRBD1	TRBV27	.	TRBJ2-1	TGTGCCAGCAGTTTATACCCAGGGGGCAGGACCTACAATGAGCAGTTCTTC	CASSLYPGGRTYNEQFF
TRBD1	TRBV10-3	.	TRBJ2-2	TGTGCCATCAGCAATCACTTCAGGGGGAGCACCGGGGAGCTGTTTTTT	CAISNHFRGSTGELFF
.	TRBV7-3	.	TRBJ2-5	TGTGCCAGCAGCTTAACGGTACTAGCCGGGGAGACCCAGTACTTC	CASSLTVLAGETQYF
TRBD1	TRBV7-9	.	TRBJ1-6	TGTGCCAGCAGCTTGGGACAGACCAACTTCCCACCCCTCCACTTT	CASSLGQTNFPPLHF
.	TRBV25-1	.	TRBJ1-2	TGTGCCAGCAGTGGCCACAACGGCTATGGCTACACCTTC	CASSGHNGYGYTF
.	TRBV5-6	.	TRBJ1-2	TGTGCCAGCAGCTTGGCGACAGGAGAAGCTAACTATGGCTACACCTTC	CASSLATGEANYGYTF
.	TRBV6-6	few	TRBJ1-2	TGTGCCAGCAGCCGACCTGCCGAGGCGGAATATGGCTACACCTTC	CASSRPAEAEYGYTF
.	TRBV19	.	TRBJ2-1	TGTGCCAGTAGTATGGGGGCCGAGCAGTTCTTC	CASSMGAEQFF
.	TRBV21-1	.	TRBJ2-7	TGTGCCAGCAGCAAAGTTGCAGGACGGTGCTCCTACGAGCAGTACTTC	CASSKVAGRCSYEQYF
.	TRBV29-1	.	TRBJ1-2	TGCAGCGTTGGGGGGCAGGGGAATGGCTACACCTTC	CSVGGQGNGYTF
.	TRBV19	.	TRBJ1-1	TGTGCCAGTAGACAGGAGCTCATGAACACTGAAGCTTTCTTT	CASRQELMNTEAFF
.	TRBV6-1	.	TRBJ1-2	TGTGCCAGCAGTGAAGCGCTTCTGACCGTTAACTATGGCTACACCTTC	CASSEALLTVNYGYTF
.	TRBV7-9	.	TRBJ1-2	TGTGCCAGCAGCACATTCCCTTATGGCTACACCTTC	CASSTFPYGYTF
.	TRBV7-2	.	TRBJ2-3	TGTGCCAGCAGTGACAGCGCCAGCACAGATACGCAGTATTTT	CASSDSASTDTQYF
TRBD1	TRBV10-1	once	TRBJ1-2	TGCGCCAGCAGTGGGCCGGGACAGGGTTTTCAGCGTGGCTACACCTTC	CASSGPGQGFQRGYTF
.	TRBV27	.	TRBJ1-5	TGTGCCAGCTCCTTTGGGTTGGAGAGCAATCAGCCCCAGCATTTT	CASSFGLESNQPQHF
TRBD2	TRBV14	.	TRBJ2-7	TGTGCCAGCAGCCAAGGTCTAGCGGGAGCGAGGGAGCAGTACTTC	CASSQGLAGAREQYF
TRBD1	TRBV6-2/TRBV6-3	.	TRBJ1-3	TGTGCCAGCAGTTACTCGACAGGGGCTGGAAACACCATATATTTT	CASSYSTGAGNTIYF
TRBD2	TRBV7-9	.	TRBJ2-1	TGTGCCAGCAGCTTATTACTAGCGGGAGCGGGTGAGCAGTTCTTC	CASSLLLAGAGEQFF
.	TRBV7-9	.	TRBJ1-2	TGTGCCAGCAGCCCTGACACTCCTAACTATGGCTACACCTTC	CASSPDTPNYGYTF
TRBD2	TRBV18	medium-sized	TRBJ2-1	TGTGCCAGCTCAACTAGCGGGTACTACAATGAGCAGTTCTTC	CASSTSGYYNEQFF
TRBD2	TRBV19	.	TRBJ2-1	TGTGCCAGTAGTATAGGGCTAGCGGGAGGGAATGAGCAGTTCTTC	CASSIGLAGGNEQFF
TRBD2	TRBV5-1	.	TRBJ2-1	TGCGCCAGCAGCTTGGCCGGCGGGACTATATCCTACAATGAGCAGTTCTTC	CASSLAGGTISYNEQFF
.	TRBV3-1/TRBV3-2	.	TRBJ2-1	TGTGCCAGCAGCCAAGGGGCAAGCTCCTACAATGAGCAGTTCTTC	CASSQGASSYNEQFF
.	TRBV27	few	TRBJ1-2	TGTGCCAGCAGTTTCTCCAGGGTAGGGGGGTATGGCTACACCTTC	CASSFSRVGGYGYTF
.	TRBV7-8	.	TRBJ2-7	TGTGCCAGCAGCCCCCCCCTAAGACAGAGCTCCTACGAGCAGTACTTC	CASSPPLRQSSYEQYF
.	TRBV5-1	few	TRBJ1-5	TGCGCCAGCAGCCAGGGTCCGCAGGGAAATCAGCCCCAGCATTTT	CASSQGPQGNQPQHF
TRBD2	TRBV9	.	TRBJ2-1	TGTGCCAGCAGTCGGACTAGCGGAGAGACCCTCAATGAGCAGTTCTTC	CASSRTSGETLNEQFF
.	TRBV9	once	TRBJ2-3	TGTGCCAGCAGCGTAGCCCTGGACCCCCGCACAGATACGCAGTATTTT	CASSVALDPRTDTQYF
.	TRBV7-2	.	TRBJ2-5	TGTGCCAGCAGCTTAGGGGGGGGAACAGGGCTGTCGGAGACCCAGTACTTC	CASSLGGGTGLSETQYF
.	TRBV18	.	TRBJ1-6	TGTGCCAGCTCACCACCGGGTTCACCCCTCCACTTT	CASSPPGSPLHF
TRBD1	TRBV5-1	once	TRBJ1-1	TGCGCCAGCAGCTTGGAAACAGGGGGTGGCACTGAAGCTTTCTTT	CASSLETGGGTEAFF
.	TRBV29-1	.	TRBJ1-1	TGCAGCGTCCACAGGGTGCCTGAAGCTTTCTTT	CSVHRVPEAFF
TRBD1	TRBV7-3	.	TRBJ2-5	TGTGCCAGCAGCGACCAGACAGGGAGATTTGGGGCCCAGTACTTC	CASSDQTGRFGAQYF
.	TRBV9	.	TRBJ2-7	TGTGCCAGCAGCACTTCGTGGAGGGGGAACCACGAGCAGTACTTC	CASSTSWRGNHEQYF
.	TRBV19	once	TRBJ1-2	TGTGCCACCCTCCGGGCCGCTAACTATGGCTACACCTTC	CATLRAANYGYTF
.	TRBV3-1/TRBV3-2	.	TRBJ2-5	TGTGCCAGCAGCCAAGCCGGGACTGCGGGAGAGACCCAGTACTTC	CASSQAGTAGETQYF
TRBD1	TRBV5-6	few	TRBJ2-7	TGTGCCAGCAGCCCCGGGACAGGTCCCTACGAGCAGTACTTC	CASSPGTGPYEQYF
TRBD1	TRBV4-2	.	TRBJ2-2	TGTGCCAGCAGCCAGGGATCGGGACAGGGGGCGAGCGGGGAGCTGTTTTTT	CASSQGSGQGASGELFF
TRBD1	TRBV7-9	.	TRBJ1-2	TGTGCCAGCAGCGGGGACAGCTATGGCTACACCTTC	CASSGDSYGYTF
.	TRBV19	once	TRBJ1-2	TGTGCCAGTAGTATGGGGACCCCGTATGGCTACACCTTC	CASSMGTPYGYTF
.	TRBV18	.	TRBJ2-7	TGTGCCAGCGCCAGGGAAGGCGAGCAGTACTTC	CASAREGEQYF
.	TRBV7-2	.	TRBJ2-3	TGTGCCAGCAGCTTAGGACTCGTCACAGATACGCAGTATTTT	CASSLGLVTDTQYF
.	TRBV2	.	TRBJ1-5	TGTGCCAGCAGTGAGTTAAGGCTGGGGGGCAATCAGCCCCAGCATTTT	CASSELRLGGNQPQHF
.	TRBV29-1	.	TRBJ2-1	TGCAGCGACAATGATGGGTCCTACAATGAGCAGTTCTTC	CSDNDGSYNEQFF
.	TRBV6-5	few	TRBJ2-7	TGTGCCAGCAGGGCCCGGGAGAACTACGAGCAGTACTTC	CASRARENYEQYF